This T cell receptor beta chain was identified during a study of persistence of HIV-infected CD4 T cells. Study background: Up to about 180 mL blood was drawn at multiple time points; a couple of donors had single-time leukapheresis.

Cells were stimulated nonspecifically with anti-CD3/anti-CD28 magnetic beads. Sorting selected CD4+ T cells upregulating both CD40 ligand and CD69. Plasma HIV-1 RNA stayed below 50 copies/mL for at least 4 years. Anti-CD28/CD49d costimulation, CD40-blocking antibody and enfuvirtide were given to CD8-depleted PBMCs for 15 to 20 hours. General study findings and limits: Compared with CD3/CD28-stimulated cells, CMV- and Gag-responding cells showed lower TCRbeta richness.

The libraries were made with immunoSEQ version 4 in survey mode. Generated by immunoSEQ multiplex PCR, the TCRdb table keeps only in-frame clones and is missing some. Of 35,000 to 45,000 clones listed, 88% were seen once; the top ten hold approximately 0.5%. A word on this clone: Its antigen is as yet unknown.

Trimming removed 0 bases at V and 4 bases at J, with 7 bases between. CDR1 and CDR2 from the germline V gene are SGHRS and YFSETQ. The CDR3 length is 13 residues. The receptor's source is an adult woman with HIV who was CMV-seropositive. V usage is TRBV5-1 and J usage is TRBJ1-2, with D unresolved. The material was CD4+ T cells sorted from PBMCs after approximately 20-hour stimulation, obtained from a patient who received antiretroviral therapy. For the CDR3, the DNA is TGCGCCAGCAGCTTGGAACGAGGCTATGGCTACACCTTC. Translation gives CASSLERGYGYTF.